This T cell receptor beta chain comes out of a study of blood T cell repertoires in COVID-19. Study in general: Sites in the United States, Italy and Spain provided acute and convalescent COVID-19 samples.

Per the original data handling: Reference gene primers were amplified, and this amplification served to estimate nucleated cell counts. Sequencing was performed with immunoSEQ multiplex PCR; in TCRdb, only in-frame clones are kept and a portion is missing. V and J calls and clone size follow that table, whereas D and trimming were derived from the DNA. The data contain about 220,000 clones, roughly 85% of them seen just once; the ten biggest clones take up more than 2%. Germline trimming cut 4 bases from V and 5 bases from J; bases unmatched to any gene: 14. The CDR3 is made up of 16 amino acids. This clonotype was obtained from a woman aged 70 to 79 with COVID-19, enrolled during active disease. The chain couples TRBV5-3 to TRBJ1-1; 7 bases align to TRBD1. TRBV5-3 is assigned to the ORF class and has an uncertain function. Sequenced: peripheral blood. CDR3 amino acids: CARSRQGSPLRTEAFF. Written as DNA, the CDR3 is TGTGCCAGAAGCCGACAGGGTTCTCCACTGAGGACTGAAGCTTTCTTT.